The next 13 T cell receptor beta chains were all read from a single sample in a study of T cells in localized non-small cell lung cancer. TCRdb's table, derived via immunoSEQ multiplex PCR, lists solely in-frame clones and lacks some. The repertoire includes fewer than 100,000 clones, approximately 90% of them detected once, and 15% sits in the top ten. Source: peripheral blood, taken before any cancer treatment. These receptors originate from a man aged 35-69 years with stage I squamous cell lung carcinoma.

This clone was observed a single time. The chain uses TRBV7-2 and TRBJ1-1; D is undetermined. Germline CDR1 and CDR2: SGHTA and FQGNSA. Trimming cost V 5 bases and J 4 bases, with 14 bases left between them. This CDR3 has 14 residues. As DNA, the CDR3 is TGTGCCAGCAGCCCACGCCCGGATAGCACTGAAGCTTTCTTT. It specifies CASSPRPDSTEAFF.

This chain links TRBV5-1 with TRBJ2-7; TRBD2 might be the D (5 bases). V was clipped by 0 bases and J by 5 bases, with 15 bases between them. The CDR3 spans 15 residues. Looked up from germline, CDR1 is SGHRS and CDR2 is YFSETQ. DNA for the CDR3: TGCGCCAGCAGCTTGGGTGGGAGTAGCACCAACGAGCAGTACTTC. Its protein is CASSLGGSSTNEQYF.

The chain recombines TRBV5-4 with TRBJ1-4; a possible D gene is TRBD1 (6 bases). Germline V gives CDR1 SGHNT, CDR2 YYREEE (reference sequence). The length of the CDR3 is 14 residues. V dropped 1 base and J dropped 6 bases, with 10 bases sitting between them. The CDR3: CASSLRGGDEKLFF. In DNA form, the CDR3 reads TGTGCCAGCAGCTTGAGAGGGGGAGATGAAAAACTGTTTTTT.

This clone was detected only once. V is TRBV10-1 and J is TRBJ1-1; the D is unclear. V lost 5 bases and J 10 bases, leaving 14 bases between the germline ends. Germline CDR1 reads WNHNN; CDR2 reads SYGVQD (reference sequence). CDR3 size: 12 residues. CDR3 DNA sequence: TGCGCCAGCAGTTTTTCTTTTGGGAGAGCTTTCTTT. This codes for CASSFSFGRAFF.

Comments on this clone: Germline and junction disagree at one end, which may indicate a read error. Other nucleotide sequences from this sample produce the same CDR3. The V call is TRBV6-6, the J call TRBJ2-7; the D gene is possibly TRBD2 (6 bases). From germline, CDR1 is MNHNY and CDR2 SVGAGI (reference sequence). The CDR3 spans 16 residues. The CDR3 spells CASSLAGTPFGYEQYF. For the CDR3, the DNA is TGTGCCAGCAGTTTGGCCGGGACTCCTTTTGGCTACGAGCAGTACTTT.

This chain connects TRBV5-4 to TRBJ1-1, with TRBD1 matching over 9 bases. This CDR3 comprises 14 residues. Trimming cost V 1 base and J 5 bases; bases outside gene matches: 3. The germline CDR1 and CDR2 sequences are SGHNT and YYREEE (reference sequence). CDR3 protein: CASSLKDRGTEAFF. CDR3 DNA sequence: TGTGCCAGCAGCTTGAAGGACAGGGGTACTGAAGCTTTCTTT.

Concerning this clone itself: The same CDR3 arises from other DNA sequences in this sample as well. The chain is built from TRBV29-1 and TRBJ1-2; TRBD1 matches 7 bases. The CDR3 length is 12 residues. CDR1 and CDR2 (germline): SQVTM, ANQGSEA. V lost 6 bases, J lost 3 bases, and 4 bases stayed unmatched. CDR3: CSVEQGHYGYTF. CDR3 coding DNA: TGCAGCGTCGAACAGGGGCACTATGGCTACACCTTC.

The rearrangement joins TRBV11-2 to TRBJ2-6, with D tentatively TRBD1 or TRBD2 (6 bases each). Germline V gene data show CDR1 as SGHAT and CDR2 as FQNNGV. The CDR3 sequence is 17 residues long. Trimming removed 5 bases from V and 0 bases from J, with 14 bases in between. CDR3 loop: CASSHAGQSSGANVLTF. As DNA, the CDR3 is TGTGCCAGCAGCCATGCGGGACAAAGCTCTGGGGCCAACGTCCTGACTTTC.

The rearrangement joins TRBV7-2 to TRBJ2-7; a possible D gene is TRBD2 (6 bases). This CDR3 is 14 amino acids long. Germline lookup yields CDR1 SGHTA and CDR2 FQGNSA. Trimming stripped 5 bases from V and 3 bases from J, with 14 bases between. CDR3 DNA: TGTGCCAGCAGCAAGGAGGGACTTGTCTACGAGCAGTACTTC. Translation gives CASSKEGLVYEQYF.

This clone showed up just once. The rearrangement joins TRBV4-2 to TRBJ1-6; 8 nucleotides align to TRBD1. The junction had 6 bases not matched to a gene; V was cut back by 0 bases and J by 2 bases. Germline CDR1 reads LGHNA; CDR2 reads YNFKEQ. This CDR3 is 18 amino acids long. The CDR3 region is CASSQDSAGQAYNSPLHF. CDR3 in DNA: TGTGCCAGCAGCCAAGATTCCGCGGGACAGGCCTATAATTCACCCCTCCACTTT.

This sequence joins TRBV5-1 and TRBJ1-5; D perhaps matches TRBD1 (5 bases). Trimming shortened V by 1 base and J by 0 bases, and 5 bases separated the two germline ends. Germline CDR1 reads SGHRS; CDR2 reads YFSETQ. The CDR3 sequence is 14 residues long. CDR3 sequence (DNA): TGCGCCAGCAGCTTGACAGGTAGCAATCAGCCCCAGCATTTT. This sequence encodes CASSLTGSNQPQHF.

The CDR3, as DNA: TGTGCCAGCAGCTCTCGGACAGGGTCAGGAAACACCATATATTTT. Protein product: CASSSRTGSGNTIYF. The chain employs TRBV7-2 and TRBJ1-3; 8 bases match TRBD1. CDR1 and CDR2 from the germline V gene are SGHTA and FQGNSA. The ends lost 4 bases at V and 4 bases at J; junction bases unmatched: 6. The CDR3 has 15 amino acids.

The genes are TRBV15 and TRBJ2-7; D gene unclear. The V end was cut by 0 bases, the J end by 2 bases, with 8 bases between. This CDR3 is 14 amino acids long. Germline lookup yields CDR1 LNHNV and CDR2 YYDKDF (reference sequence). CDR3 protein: CATSRDKTAYEQYF. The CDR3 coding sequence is TGTGCCACCAGCAGAGATAAAACAGCCTACGAGCAGTACTTC.